These 2 T cell receptor beta chains were sequenced from one sample in a study of spatial heterogeneity in lung cancer. The time point denotes: sample taken at primary tumor resection. The authors sequenced whole RNA from tumor, nontumor lung or frozen PBMC without sorting. TCRdb independently ran MiXCR on the 5' RACE reads; one entry per CDR3 protein. Among some 50,000 distinct CDR3 sequences listed, 7.6% were seen once. The sequences come from PBMCs, collected at surgery. The receptors were gathered from a female donor with early-stage non-small cell lung cancer.

This clonotype appeared a few times. The V and J genes are TRBV29-1 and TRBJ2-5; 11 bases agree with TRBD2. Germline V gene sequence: CDR1 SQVTM, CDR2 ANQGSEA. The CDR3 totals 14 residues. The V segment lost 7 bases and the J segment 0 bases; nucleotides outside the gene matches: 4. CDR3 amino acids: CSGLSGGDQETQYF. DNA of the CDR3: TGCAGCGGACTTAGCGGGGGGGACCAAGAGACCCAGTACTTC.

This clonotype was picked up a small number of times. The chain couples TRBV19 to TRBJ1-4, with a possible D match to TRBD1 (5 bases). The germline V and J ends were trimmed by 8 bases and 7 bases, with 14 bases remaining between them. CDR1 and CDR2 from the germline V gene are LNHDA and SQIVND (reference sequence). The CDR3 has 13 amino acids. The CDR3 DNA reads TGTGCCAGTTCCGGGACGATGGGTGAAAAACTGTTTTTT. Protein sequence: CASSGTMGEKLFF.